The rows below give T cell receptor beta chains drawn from one sample of a study of cytomegalovirus exposure and HLA in healthy donors. Repertoires were generated with immunoSEQ multiplex PCR, while TCRdb's copy carries only in-frame clones and drops some. This repertoire shows 90,000 to 110,000 clones, approximately 86% found once; its top ten account for roughly 6.1%. The sequenced material came from PBMCs. These receptors originate from a man younger than 35 in good health and CMV-seronegative. CDR3s include the opening cysteine and the closing phenylalanine or tryptophan. A D gene is named only where the DNA matches it firmly. Only some rows state a clone size, as once, few, many or a class for expanded clones.

few . TRBJ1-4 TRBV18 CASLQRANEKLFF TGTGCCAGCCTACAGAGGGCTAATGAAAAACTGTTTTTT
. TRBD2 TRBJ2-1 TRBV4-1 CASSLTGTSGDAEGNEQFF TGCGCCAGCAGCCTAACCGGGACTAGCGGGGACGCGGAAGGCAATGAGCAGTTCTTC
. TRBD2 TRBJ2-3 TRBV7-3 CASSLTSGRAGDAQYF TGTGCCAGCAGCTTAACTAGCGGGAGGGCCGGAGATGCGCAGTATTTT
. . TRBJ1-4 TRBV7-9 CASSLTAGSNEKLFF TGTGCCAGCAGCTTAACGGCAGGGTCTAATGAAAAACTGTTTTTT
. TRBD2 TRBJ2-1 TRBV7-2 CASSVISGSVSNEQFF TGTGCCAGCAGCGTAATTAGCGGGAGTGTCAGCAATGAGCAGTTCTTC
. . TRBJ1-1 TRBV6-5 CASKNGRGRNTEAFF TGTGCCAGCAAAAACGGCCGGGGTCGGAACACTGAAGCTTTCTTT
. . TRBJ2-1 TRBV10-2 CASTRTRELVEQFF TGCGCCAGCACTCGAACCCGGGAGCTGGTTGAGCAGTTCTTC
. . TRBJ2-2 TRBV7-2 CASSPGPTSGGELFF TGTGCCAGCAGCCCCGGTCCCACATCGGGCGGGGAGCTGTTTTTT
. . TRBJ2-5 TRBV18 CASSPKETQYF TGTGCCAGCTCGCCTAAAGAGACCCAGTACTTC
. TRBD2 TRBJ2-7 TRBV19 CASSGQPVGSAGGGEQYF TGTGCCAGTAGCGGACAGCCGGTCGGGTCGGCGGGAGGCGGCGAGCAGTACTTC
few TRBD1 TRBJ2-7 TRBV6-6 CASSSFGTGDEEQYF TGTGCCAGCAGTTCTTTCGGGACAGGGGACGAGGAGCAGTACTTC
. TRBD1 TRBJ1-4 TRBV10-2 CASRDQGVNEKLFF TGCGCCAGCAGGGACCAGGGGGTGAACGAAAAACTGTTTTTT
. . TRBJ2-1 TRBV27 CASSLSPPGNEQFF TGTGCCAGCAGTTTGTCTCCCCCGGGTAATGAGCAGTTCTTC
. TRBD1 TRBJ1-2 TRBV28 CATSDLGRGENYGYTF TGTGCCACCAGTGACTTGGGCAGGGGGGAGAACTATGGCTACACCTTC
. . TRBJ1-5 TRBV19 CASSIAGGNQPQHF TGTGCCAGTAGTATCGCAGGGGGCAATCAGCCCCAGCATTTT
. . TRBJ1-3 TRBV5-4 CASSLETGPGNTIYF TGTGCCAGCAGCTTGGAGACAGGCCCTGGAAACACCATATATTTT
. TRBD1 TRBJ2-2 TRBV5-1 CASSSGQGANTGELFF TGCGCCAGCAGCTCCGGACAGGGGGCTAACACCGGGGAGCTGTTTTTT
. TRBD1 TRBJ2-1 TRBV5-1 CASSWTGSSYNEQFF TGCGCCAGCAGCTGGACAGGGTCCTCCTACAATGAGCAGTTCTTC
. . TRBJ1-1 TRBV10-3 CAISDRPGRNTEAFF TGTGCCATCAGTGATCGTCCAGGCAGGAACACTGAAGCTTTCTTT
. . TRBJ1-2 TRBV6-5 CASSEAGYGYTF TGTGCCAGCAGTGAAGCGGGGTATGGCTACACCTTC
. . TRBJ1-4 TRBV12-5 CASGPGTTNEKLFF TGTGCTAGTGGTCCGGGGACAACTAATGAAAAACTGTTTTTT
. . TRBJ2-5 TRBV7-2 CASSRGAGQETQYF TGTGCCAGCAGTCGGGGGGCTGGGCAAGAGACCCAGTACTTC
. . TRBJ2-3 TRBV28 CASSPQGHTQYF TGTGCCAGCAGTCCACAGGGCCATACGCAGTATTTT
. . TRBJ1-4 TRBV5-1 CASSRWTASNEKLFF TGCGCCAGCAGCCGATGGACAGCCTCTAATGAAAAACTGTTTTTT
. . TRBJ2-2 TRBV19 CASSIGATGELFF TGTGCCAGTAGTATAGGAGCCACCGGGGAGCTGTTTTTT
. TRBD2 TRBJ2-1 TRBV7-9 CASSQGAGLAVYNEQFF TGTGCCAGCAGCCAAGGGGCGGGACTAGCGGTTTACAATGAGCAGTTCTTC
. . TRBJ1-2 TRBV5-3 CASQRRSGERYGYTF TGTGCCAGTCAGCGAAGGTCAGGGGAGCGCTATGGCTACACCTTC
. TRBD2 TRBJ2-2 TRBV5-1 CASSLGAAGAVGELFF TGCGCCAGCAGCTTGGGGGCAGCGGGAGCGGTCGGGGAGCTGTTTTTT
. TRBD2 TRBJ2-5 TRBV2 CASSEQAGGQETQYF TGTGCCAGCAGTGAACAAGCGGGAGGGCAAGAGACCCAGTACTTC
. . TRBJ1-2 TRBV14 CASSRGGDYGYTF TGTGCCAGCAGCCGCGGGGGCGACTATGGCTACACCTTC
. . TRBJ1-1 TRBV19 CASRVDSVYTEAFF TGTGCCAGTAGGGTAGATTCTGTGTACACTGAAGCTTTCTTT
. . TRBJ2-7 TRBV28 CASSLEFYEQYF TGTGCCAGCAGTTTAGAGTTCTACGAGCAGTACTTC
. . TRBJ1-3 TRBV6-5 CASSNRETSGNTIYF TGTGCCAGCAGCAACAGGGAGACCTCTGGAAACACCATATATTTT
. . TRBJ2-5 TRBV5-1 CASSPRQDQETQYF TGCGCCAGCAGCCCCAGACAGGACCAAGAGACCCAGTACTTC
. TRBD1 TRBJ2-7 TRBV7-9 CASSLVGTGGNYEQYF TGTGCCAGCAGCTTAGTAGGCACAGGGGGCAACTACGAGCAGTACTTC